This note documents a single T cell receptor beta chain sequence. This sample was taken from a study of blood T cell repertoires in COVID-19. Assignments of participants to cohorts depended upon their own reported clinical history. Germline loops: CDR1 SNHLY, CDR2 FYNNEI. V was pared by 7 bases and J by 14 bases, with 18 bases between. CDR3 size: 13 residues. The data were produced by immunoSEQ multiplex PCR, yet TCRdb's version contains in-frame clones alone and is incomplete. This sample has some 230,000 clones, with roughly nine tenths found just once. The chain has TRBV2 and TRBJ1-6, with TRBD1 as a possible D gene (6 bases). The sequence derives from a young woman in a cohort exposed to, infected with or recovered from COVID-19 (not recorded which). Sequenced: PBMCs or T cells enriched from blood (not recorded which). The CDR3 sequence: CASNRDTSSSLHF. Here the CDR3 DNA reads TGTGCCAGCAACCGGGACACCTCTTCTTCCCTCCACTTT.